This TCR beta chain was identified in a study of cytomegalovirus exposure and HLA in healthy donors. This CDR3 is 12 amino acids long. CDR1 SGHTA and CDR2 FQGNSA come from the germline V gene. V gave up 3 bases and J gave up 10 bases, with 10 bases separating them. About this clone itself: The antigen is undetermined.

Each of the donors was a healthy bone marrow donor. Study-level findings and limits: A link between a missense DCLRE1C variant and TCR beta V- and J-gene trimming emerged from a later analysis. Accurate HLA-A and HLA-B prediction from TCR beta sequences was reported for most subjects.

The PCR employed 60 Vbeta primers together with 13 Jbeta primers. Clones were sequenced by immunoSEQ multiplex PCR, and TCRdb holds only the in-frame ones, with some missing. The sample lists 110,000 or so clones, 82% seen once, with about 2.7% in the top ten. This TCR was recovered from a woman aged 18-29 years in good health and CMV-seronegative. Sequencing used PBMCs. The rearrangement uses TRBV7-2 and TRBJ2-1; a possible D gene is TRBD1 (6 bases). The CDR3 reads CASSFGQREQFF. The CDR3 DNA reads as TGTGCCAGCAGCTTTGGACAGCGGGAGCAGTTCTTC. The variable domain in full, completed from reference TRBV7-2 and TRBJ2-1, reads GAGVSQSPSNKVTEKGKDVELRCDPISGHTALYWYRQSLGQGLEFLIYFQGNSAPDKSGLPSDRFSAERTGGSVSTLTIQRTQQEDSAVYLCASSFGQREQFFGPGTRLTVL.